These T cell receptor beta chains were read from a single sample in a study of blood T cell repertoires in COVID-19. Method: immunoSEQ multiplex PCR; TCRdb's copy keeps in-frame clones and lacks some. The sample holds around 360,000 clones, around 87% seen once. The sequenced sample consisted of peripheral blood. These receptors originate from a woman in her twenties or thirties with COVID-19, enrolled during active disease. The CDR3 runs from the conserved cysteine through the conserved F or W. Each record gives: clone size, D gene, V gene, J gene, CDR3 protein, CDR3 DNA. A D gene is named only where the DNA matches it firmly. Rows give clone size only sometimes, using once, few, many, or a class for an expanded clone.

abundance: -
d_gene: TRBD2
v_gene: TRBV3-1/TRBV3-2
j_gene: TRBJ2-1
CDR3aa: CASSHPGTSGNEQFF
CDR3nt: TGTGCCAGCAGCCACCCAGGTACTAGCGGTAATGAGCAGTTCTTC

abundance: -
d_gene: TRBD2
v_gene: TRBV7-2
j_gene: TRBJ2-5
CDR3aa: CASSLTSGREKTQYF
CDR3nt: TGTGCCAGCAGCTTGACTAGCGGGAGAGAGAAGACCCAGTACTTC

abundance: few
d_gene: TRBD2
v_gene: TRBV6-5
j_gene: TRBJ2-3
CDR3aa: CASSREGATDTQYF
CDR3nt: TGTGCCAGCAGTCGGGAGGGCGCCACAGATACGCAGTATTTT

abundance: -
d_gene: -
v_gene: TRBV30
j_gene: TRBJ1-5
CDR3aa: CAWSRGESNQPQHF
CDR3nt: TGTGCCTGGAGTCGGGGAGAAAGCAATCAGCCCCAGCATTTT

abundance: -
d_gene: TRBD1
v_gene: TRBV18
j_gene: TRBJ1-5
CDR3aa: CASSQTGTGSNQPQHF
CDR3nt: TGTGCCAGCTCACAGACCGGGACAGGGTCAAATCAGCCCCAGCATTTT

abundance: -
d_gene: TRBD1
v_gene: TRBV18
j_gene: TRBJ1-1
CDR3aa: CASSQLIVTGDTEAFF
CDR3nt: TGTGCCAGCTCACAGCTAATTGTGACAGGGGACACTGAAGCTTTCTTT

abundance: -
d_gene: TRBD1
v_gene: TRBV18
j_gene: TRBJ2-2
CDR3aa: CASSPPTGGNTGELFF
CDR3nt: TGTGCCAGCTCACCGCCGACAGGGGGGAACACCGGGGAGCTGTTTTTT

abundance: -
d_gene: -
v_gene: TRBV7-8
j_gene: TRBJ1-1
CDR3aa: CASSFRDTRTEAFF
CDR3nt: TGTGCCAGCAGCTTTCGGGACACCAGGACTGAAGCTTTCTTT

abundance: -
d_gene: -
v_gene: TRBV25-1
j_gene: TRBJ1-6
CDR3aa: CASIGVYNSPLHF
CDR3nt: TGTGCCAGCATCGGGGTTTATAATTCACCCCTCCACTTT

abundance: -
d_gene: TRBD1
v_gene: TRBV5-4
j_gene: TRBJ2-7
CDR3aa: CASSFRTGGSYEQYF
CDR3nt: TGTGCCAGCAGCTTTAGGACAGGGGGCTCCTACGAGCAGTACTTC

abundance: once
d_gene: -
v_gene: TRBV7-2
j_gene: TRBJ2-4
CDR3aa: CASSDGRGAKNIQYF
CDR3nt: TGTGCCAGCTCGGACGGGAGAGGGGCCAAAAACATTCAGTACTTC

abundance: -
d_gene: TRBD2
v_gene: TRBV6-1
j_gene: TRBJ2-2
CDR3aa: CASSALAGGPGGELFF
CDR3nt: TGTGCCAGCAGTGCCCTAGCGGGAGGGCCCGGCGGGGAGCTGTTTTTT

abundance: -
d_gene: -
v_gene: TRBV18
j_gene: TRBJ2-1
CDR3aa: CASSPRGVQGGNEQFF
CDR3nt: TGTGCCAGCTCACCACGTGGTGTCCAGGGCGGCAATGAGCAGTTCTTC

abundance: -
d_gene: -
v_gene: TRBV6-5
j_gene: TRBJ2-3
CDR3aa: CASSYSGAPTQYF
CDR3nt: TGTGCCAGCAGTTACTCTGGGGCCCCAACGCAGTATTTT

abundance: -
d_gene: TRBD2
v_gene: TRBV11-2
j_gene: TRBJ2-2
CDR3aa: CASSFQLAGGTGELFF
CDR3nt: TGTGCCAGCAGCTTCCAACTAGCGGGAGGCACCGGGGAGCTGTTTTTT

abundance: -
d_gene: -
v_gene: TRBV27
j_gene: TRBJ1-5
CDR3aa: CASSFGGGPQHF
CDR3nt: TGTGCCAGCAGTTTCGGGGGTGGGCCCCAGCATTTT

abundance: -
d_gene: TRBD2
v_gene: TRBV6-5
j_gene: TRBJ2-1
CDR3aa: CASSILAGGNNEQFF
CDR3nt: TGTGCCAGCAGTATCCTAGCGGGAGGTAACAATGAGCAGTTCTTC

abundance: -
d_gene: TRBD1
v_gene: TRBV18
j_gene: TRBJ1-2
CDR3aa: CASSRQGDYGYTF
CDR3nt: TGTGCCAGCTCACGACAGGGAGACTATGGCTACACCTTC

abundance: -
d_gene: -
v_gene: TRBV5-6
j_gene: TRBJ1-6
CDR3aa: CASSLGGGGNSPLHF
CDR3nt: TGTGCCAGCAGCTTGGGAGGGGGGGGCAATTCACCCCTCCACTTT

abundance: -
d_gene: TRBD2
v_gene: TRBV30
j_gene: TRBJ2-7
CDR3aa: CVGWSGRSSEQYF
CDR3nt: TGTGTCGGGTGGAGCGGGAGGTCCTCCGAGCAGTACTTC

abundance: -
d_gene: -
v_gene: TRBV7-8
j_gene: TRBJ2-7
CDR3aa: CASSVVTYEQYF
CDR3nt: TGTGCCAGCAGCGTAGTGACTTACGAGCAGTACTTC

abundance: once
d_gene: TRBD2
v_gene: TRBV5-1
j_gene: TRBJ2-7
CDR3aa: CASSPFAGEAYEQYF
CDR3nt: TGCGCCAGCAGCCCCTTTGCGGGAGAGGCCTACGAGCAGTACTTC

abundance: -
d_gene: TRBD1
v_gene: TRBV29-1
j_gene: TRBJ1-2
CDR3aa: CSVGRDSTSNYGYTF
CDR3nt: TGCAGCGTTGGCCGGGACAGTACCTCTAACTATGGCTACACCTTC

abundance: few
d_gene: -
v_gene: TRBV19
j_gene: TRBJ2-1
CDR3aa: CASSTLWAPSYNEQFF
CDR3nt: TGTGCCAGTAGTACTCTATGGGCGCCTTCCTACAATGAGCAGTTCTTC